This passage covers 2 T cell receptor beta chains from one sample sequenced in a study of T-cell reconstitution after alpha-beta-depleted transplantation in children. Molecular barcoding with unique molecular identifiers was used for the TCRbeta library. TCRdb called the PCR reads again in MiXCR, with one record for every CDR3 protein. The sample holds a few hundred thousand distinct CDR3 sequences, roughly 7.1% seen once. The specimen comprised PBMCs, sampled before TCRalphabeta/CD19-depleted stem cell transplant. The receptors originated from a boy between 2 and 10 years old with acute lymphoblastic leukemia, due to receive a stem cell transplant.

This clonotype was seen ten or more times. V gene TRBV4-3 combines with J gene TRBJ1-1; D gene unclear. The germline V gene encodes CDR1 LGHNA and CDR2 YSLEER. V lost 8 bases and J 4 bases, leaving 11 bases between the germline ends. The CDR3 is 12 amino acids. This CDR3 reads CASGHGGTEAFF. CDR3 bases: TGCGCCAGCGGGCATGGTGGCACTGAAGCTTTCTTT.

This clonotype has ten or more counts. The chain has TRBV5-5 and TRBJ2-2; 7 bases agree with TRBD2. CDR1 is SGHKS and CDR2 is YYEKEE in the germline V gene (reference sequence). V dropped 3 bases and J dropped 4; count of bases not matched to a gene: 3. The CDR3 is made up of 14 amino acids. The DNA of the CDR3 is TGTGCCAGCAGCTGGGACTACAGCACCGGGGAGCTGTTTTTT. Translation: CASSWDYSTGELFF.